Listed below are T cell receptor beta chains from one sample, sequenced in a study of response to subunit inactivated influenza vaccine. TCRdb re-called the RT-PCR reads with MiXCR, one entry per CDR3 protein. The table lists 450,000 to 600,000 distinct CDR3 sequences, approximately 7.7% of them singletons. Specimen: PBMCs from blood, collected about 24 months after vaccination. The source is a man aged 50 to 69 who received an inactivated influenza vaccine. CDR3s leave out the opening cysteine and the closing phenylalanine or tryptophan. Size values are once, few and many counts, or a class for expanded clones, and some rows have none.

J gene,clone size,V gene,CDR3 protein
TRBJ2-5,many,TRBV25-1,ASSPRSLAGAETQY
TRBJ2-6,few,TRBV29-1,SVEPRGHSGANVLT
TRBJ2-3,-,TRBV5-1,ASSLGTALDTQY
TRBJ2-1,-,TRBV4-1,ASSAGDRGLGNEQF
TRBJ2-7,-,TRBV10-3,AISEPSRPPVVTYEQY
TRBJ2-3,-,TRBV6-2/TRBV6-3,ASSGRRFTDTQY
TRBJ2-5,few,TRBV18,ASSRETGLDQETQY
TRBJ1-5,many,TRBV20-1,SAKRPGQGASGNQPQH
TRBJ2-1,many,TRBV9,ASSPPSGGYNEQF
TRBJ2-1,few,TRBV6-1,ASSTGGQGRYEQF
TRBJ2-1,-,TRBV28,AGGGPADYNEQF
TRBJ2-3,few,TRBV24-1,ATSDLAGGNTDTQY
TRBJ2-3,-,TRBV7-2,ASSQSSSLSTDTQY
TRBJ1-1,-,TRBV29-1,SVGWGDTNTEAF
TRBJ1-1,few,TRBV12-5,ASGLSTRTGEAF
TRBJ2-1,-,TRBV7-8,ASSLVGVDEQF
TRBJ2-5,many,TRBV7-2,ASSLAGSGGAQETQY
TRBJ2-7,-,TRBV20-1,SAHHTGFYEQY
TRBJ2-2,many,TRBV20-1,SAVKSAAAGELF
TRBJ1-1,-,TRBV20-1,SAREPGVRNTEAF
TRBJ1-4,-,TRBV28,ASKREQKLF
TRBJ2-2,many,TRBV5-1,ASSLALANTGELF
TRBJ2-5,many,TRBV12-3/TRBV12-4,ASSRGVAETQY
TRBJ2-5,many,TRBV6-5,ASSYGPQETQY
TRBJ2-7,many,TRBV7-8,ASSLVVNYEQY
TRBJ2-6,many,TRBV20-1,SARTGSSSGANVLT
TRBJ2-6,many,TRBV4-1,ASSQYSGANVLT